The subject of this entry is one TCR beta chain. This clone's antigen is unknown. Qualities for individual bases were not recorded, and no much larger clone is one base off. The data were obtained in a study of blood T cell repertoires in COVID-19 (dated by TCRdb to the early 2020s). In the study overall: Collaborator samples came from the United States, Italy and Spain and covered acute and convalescent phases of COVID-19. The material from the prospective study consisted of cDNA or gDNA derived from T cells, B-cell-depleted T cells, or PBMCs. The dataset comprised deeply sampled blood TCRbeta repertoires from subjects exposed to, actively infected with, or recovered from COVID-19. The repertoires were released in a freely available public database intended as a resource for research on the immune response to SARS-CoV-2. The samples were drawn from two sources: the first 160 participants of the ongoing ImmuneRACE study, and 950 to 1,500 subjects contributed by 6 global collaborators. A de-identified subject ID, COVID-19 status, age in years and sex were almost always included in the sample metadata. Where available, HLA class I and class II types were taken from metadata supplied by the sample provider and were not determined by assay-based typing.

The research as a whole found: The amount of clinical and demographic metadata varied by source and participant and was provided uncurated.

Enrolling through a virtual design, the prospective study's participants ranged in age from roughly 18 to 95 years and lived across more than 20 United States geographic areas. Cohort assignment in the prospective study relied on participant-reported clinical history from a screening survey and a study questionnaire. For ImmuneRACE Cohort 3, a participant was defined as recovered based on two consecutive negative NP/OP PCR tests, clearance by a healthcare professional, or resolution of symptoms. Mobile phlebotomists in the prospective study collected whole blood, serum and a nasopharyngeal or oropharyngeal swab from every participant. Prospective study participants could optionally give additional blood draws and questionnaires over an approximately two-month period. Prospective study blood samples were shipped either frozen or at room temperature before DNA extraction. Spanning cysteine to phenylalanine, the CDR3 consists of 14 amino acids. Kept here is only the CDR3 DNA, which spans 42 bases and is read in frame from base 1. The junction shows trimming of 6 bases on V and 3 bases on J, plus 11 bases between the germline ends. CDR1 and CDR2 (MNHEY, SVGAGI) derive from the germline V gene.

The immunoSEQ Assay, a bias-controlled multiplex PCR, was used to amplify TCRbeta CDR3 regions from genomic DNA. The original pipeline was this. Within the assay, amplification of reference gene primers was used to estimate how many nucleated cells each sample contained. Sequence reads were collapsed and filtered to measure the absolute abundance of every unique TCRbeta CDR3 rearrangement. For each sample, productive Simpson clonality was calculated as the square root of Simpson's diversity index across productive rearrangements. This is the immuneACCESS table as TCRdb keeps it, with only in-frame sequences that have V and J called. A part of the clones is gone; compared with another copy, unresolved V genes explain less than half, and the rest is unexplained. That table furnishes V, J and clone size, whereas the DNA furnished D and trimming. This sample is represented by 180,000 or so clones; roughly 85% of them were singletons. Jointly, the top ten make up about 6.3% of the sample.

This chain joins TRBV6-5 to TRBJ1-4; the D gene cannot be named for sure. The sequence came from a man aged 35 to 55 who had recovered from COVID-19. Sequencing was carried out using PBMCs or T cells enriched from blood (not recorded which). For the CDR3, the sequence is CASSPFAANEKLFF. In nucleotide form, the sequence is TGTGCCAGCAGCCCCTTTGCGGCTAATGAAAAACTGTTTTTT.